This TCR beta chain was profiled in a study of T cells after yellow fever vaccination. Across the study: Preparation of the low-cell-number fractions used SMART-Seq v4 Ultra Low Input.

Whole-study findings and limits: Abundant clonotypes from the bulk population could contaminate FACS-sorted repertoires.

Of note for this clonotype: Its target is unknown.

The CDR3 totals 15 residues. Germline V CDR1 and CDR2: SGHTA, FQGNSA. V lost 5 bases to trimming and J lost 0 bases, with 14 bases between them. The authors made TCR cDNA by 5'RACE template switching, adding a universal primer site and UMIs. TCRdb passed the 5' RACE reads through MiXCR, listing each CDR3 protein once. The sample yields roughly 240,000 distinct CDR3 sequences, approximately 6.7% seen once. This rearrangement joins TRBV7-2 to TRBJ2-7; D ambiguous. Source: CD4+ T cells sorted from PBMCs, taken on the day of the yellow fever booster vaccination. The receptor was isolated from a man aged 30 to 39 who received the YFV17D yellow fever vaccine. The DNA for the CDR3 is TGTGCCAGCAGCCAGAGACCTATTAGCTCCTACGAGCAGTACTTC. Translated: CASSQRPISSYEQYF.